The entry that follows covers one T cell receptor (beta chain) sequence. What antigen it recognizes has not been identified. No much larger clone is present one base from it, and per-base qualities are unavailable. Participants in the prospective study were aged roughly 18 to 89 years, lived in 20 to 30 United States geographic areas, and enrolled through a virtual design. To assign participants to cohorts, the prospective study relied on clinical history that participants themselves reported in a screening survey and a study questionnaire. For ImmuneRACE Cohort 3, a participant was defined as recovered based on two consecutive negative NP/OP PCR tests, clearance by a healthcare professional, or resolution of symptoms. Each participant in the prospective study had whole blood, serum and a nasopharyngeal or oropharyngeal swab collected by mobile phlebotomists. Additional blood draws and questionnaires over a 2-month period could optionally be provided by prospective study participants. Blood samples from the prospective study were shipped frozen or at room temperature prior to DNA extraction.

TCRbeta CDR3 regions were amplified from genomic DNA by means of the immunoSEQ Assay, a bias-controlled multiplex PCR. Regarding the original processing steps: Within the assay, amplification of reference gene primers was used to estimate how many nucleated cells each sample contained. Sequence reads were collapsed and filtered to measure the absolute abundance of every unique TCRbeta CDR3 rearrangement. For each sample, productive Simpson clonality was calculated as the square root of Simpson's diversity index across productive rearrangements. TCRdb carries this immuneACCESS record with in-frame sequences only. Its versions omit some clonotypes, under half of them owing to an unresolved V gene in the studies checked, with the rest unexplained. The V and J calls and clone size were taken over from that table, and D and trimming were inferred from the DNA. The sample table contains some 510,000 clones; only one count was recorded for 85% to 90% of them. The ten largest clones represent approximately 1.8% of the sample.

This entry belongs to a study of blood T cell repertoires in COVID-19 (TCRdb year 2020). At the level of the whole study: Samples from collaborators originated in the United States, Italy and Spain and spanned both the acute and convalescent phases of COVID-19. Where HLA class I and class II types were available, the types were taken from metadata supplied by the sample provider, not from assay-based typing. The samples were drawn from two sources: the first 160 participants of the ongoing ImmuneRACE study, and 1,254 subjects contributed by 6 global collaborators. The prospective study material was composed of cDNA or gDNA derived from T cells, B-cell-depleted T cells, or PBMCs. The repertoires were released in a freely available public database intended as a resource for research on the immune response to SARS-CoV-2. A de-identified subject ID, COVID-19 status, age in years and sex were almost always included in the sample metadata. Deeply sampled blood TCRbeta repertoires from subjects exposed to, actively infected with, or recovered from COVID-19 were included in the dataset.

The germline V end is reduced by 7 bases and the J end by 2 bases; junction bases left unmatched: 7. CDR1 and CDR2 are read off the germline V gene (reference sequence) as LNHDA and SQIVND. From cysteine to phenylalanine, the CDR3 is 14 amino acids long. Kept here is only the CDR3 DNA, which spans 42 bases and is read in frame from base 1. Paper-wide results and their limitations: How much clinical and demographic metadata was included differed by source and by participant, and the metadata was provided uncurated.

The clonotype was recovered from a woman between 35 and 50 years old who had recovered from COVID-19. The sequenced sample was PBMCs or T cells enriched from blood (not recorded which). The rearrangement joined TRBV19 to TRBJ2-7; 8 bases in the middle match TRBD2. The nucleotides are TGTGCCAGTAACCCGGGACTAGGGGCCTACGAGCAGTACTTC. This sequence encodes CASNPGLGAYEQYF. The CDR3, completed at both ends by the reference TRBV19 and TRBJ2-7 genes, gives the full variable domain DGGITQSPKYLFRKEGQNVTLSCEQNLNHDAMYWYRQDPGQGLRLIYYSQIVNDFQKGDIAEGYSVSREKKESFPLTVTSAQKNPTAFYLCASNPGLGAYEQYFGPGTRLTVT.